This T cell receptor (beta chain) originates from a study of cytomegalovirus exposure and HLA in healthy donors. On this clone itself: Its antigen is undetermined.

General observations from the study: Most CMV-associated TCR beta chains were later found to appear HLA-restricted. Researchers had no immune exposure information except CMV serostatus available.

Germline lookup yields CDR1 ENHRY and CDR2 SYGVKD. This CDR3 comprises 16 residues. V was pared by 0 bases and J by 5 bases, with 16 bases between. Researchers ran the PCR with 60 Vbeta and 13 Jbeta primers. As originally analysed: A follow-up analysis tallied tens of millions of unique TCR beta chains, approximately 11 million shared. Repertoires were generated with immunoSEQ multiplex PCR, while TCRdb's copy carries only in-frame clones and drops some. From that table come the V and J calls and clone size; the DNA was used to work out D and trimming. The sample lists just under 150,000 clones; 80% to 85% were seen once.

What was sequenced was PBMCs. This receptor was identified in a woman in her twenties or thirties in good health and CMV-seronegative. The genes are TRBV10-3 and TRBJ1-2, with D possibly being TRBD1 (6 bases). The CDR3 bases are TGTGCCATCAGTGAGTCGGTGCCAGGGGAAAGTTATGGCTACACCTTC. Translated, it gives CAISESVPGESYGYTF.